This is a list of T cell receptor beta chains from one sample in a study of T cell repertoires in cytomegalovirus infection. Via MiXCR, TCRdb re-called the reads, giving one row per CDR3 protein. The sample has about 310,000 distinct CDR3 sequences, 20% to 25% seen once; the top ten hold roughly 13%. For these TCRs, the target antigens are not known. Source: cultured PBMCs, taken from culture after CMV antigen stimulation. These receptors all stem from a human donor in good health (CMV status not recorded). Some clones in this sample may be carry-over from other donors' samples. Each CDR3 is given with its conserved first and last residue. D genes are given only for firm matches. Clone size appears in some rows only: once, few, many, or a class for an expanded clone.

D: TRBD1
J: TRBJ2-5
V: TRBV7-7
size: NA
CDR3: CASSPHPTGVVTTQYF
DNA: TGTGCTAGCAGCCCACACCCCACAGGGGTTGTGACTACCCAGTACTTC

D: NA
J: TRBJ2-7
V: TRBV28
size: NA
CDR3: CATKRQAYEQYF
DNA: TGTGCCACAAAACGACAGGCCTACGAGCAGTACTTC

D: TRBD2
J: TRBJ2-5
V: TRBV7-2
size: many
CDR3: CASSLGTRETQETQYF
DNA: TGTGCCAGCAGCTTAGGTACGCGGGAGACCCAAGAGACCCAGTACTTC

D: NA
J: TRBJ1-5
V: TRBV3-1
size: NA
CDR3: CASSPQSNQPQHF
DNA: TGTGCCAGCAGCCCTCAGAGCAATCAGCCCCAGCATTTT

D: NA
J: TRBJ2-4
V: TRBV12-3/TRBV12-4
size: NA
CDR3: CASSTWGDSAKNIQYF
DNA: TGTGCCAGCAGCACATGGGGGGACTCGGCCAAAAACATTCAGTACTTC

D: NA
J: TRBJ1-1
V: TRBV6-6
size: NA
CDR3: CASSYFGDTEAFF
DNA: TGTGCCAGCAGTTACTTTGGGGACACTGAAGCTTTCTTT

D: NA
J: TRBJ2-2
V: TRBV11-3
size: NA
CDR3: CASSLASVTGELFF
DNA: TGTGCCAGCAGCTTAGCGTCCGTCACCGGGGAGCTGTTTTTT

D: TRBD1
J: TRBJ2-5
V: TRBV4-3
size: few
CDR3: CASSQDRTGQETQYF
DNA: TGCGCCAGCAGCCAAGATAGGACAGGGCAAGAGACCCAGTACTTC

D: TRBD2
J: TRBJ2-7
V: TRBV11-2
size: few
CDR3: CASSLLPSGDTSYEQYF
DNA: TGTGCCAGCAGCTTACTCCCTAGCGGGGATACATCCTACGAGCAGTACTTC

D: TRBD1
J: TRBJ2-7
V: TRBV5-4
size: NA
CDR3: CASSPGPRDRGKGAYEQYF
DNA: TGTGCCAGCAGCCCAGGTCCCCGGGACAGGGGAAAGGGGGCCTACGAGCAGTACTTC

D: NA
J: TRBJ2-7
V: TRBV18
size: many
CDR3: CASSPNQLPSSVSYEQYF
DNA: TGTGCCAGCTCCCCAAACCAGCTTCCGTCTAGCGTATCCTACGAGCAGTACTTC

D: TRBD2
J: TRBJ2-5
V: TRBV7-2
size: few
CDR3: CASSLAPAGEQTQYF
DNA: TGTGCCAGCAGCTTAGCGCCAGCGGGAGAGCAGACCCAGTACTTC

D: TRBD2
J: TRBJ2-3
V: TRBV6-2/TRBV6-3
size: few
CDR3: CARRNKREGTDTQYF
DNA: TGTGCCAGAAGGAATAAGCGGGAGGGAACAGATACGCAGTATTTT

D: NA
J: TRBJ2-3
V: TRBV7-2
size: many
CDR3: CASSSDYLSTDTQYF
DNA: TGTGCCAGCAGCTCGGACTATTTAAGCACAGATACGCAGTATTTT

D: TRBD1
J: TRBJ2-1
V: TRBV19
size: NA
CDR3: CASRLGQEAGNEQFF
DNA: TGTGCCAGTAGACTGGGACAGGAGGCCGGCAATGAGCAGTTCTTC

D: NA
J: TRBJ2-7
V: TRBV29-1
size: few
CDR3: CSVRDSPRSSYEQYF
DNA: TGCAGCGTCCGGGATAGTCCCAGGAGCTCCTACGAGCAGTACTTC

D: NA
J: TRBJ2-5
V: TRBV29-1
size: NA
CDR3: CSVGAVGPSGQYF
DNA: TGCAGCGTTGGGGCAGTGGGTCCAAGCGGCCAGTACTTC

D: TRBD2
J: TRBJ2-1
V: TRBV7-3
size: many
CDR3: CASSPMGGRVNEQFF
DNA: TGTGCCAGCAGCCCAATGGGCGGGAGGGTGAATGAGCAGTTCTTC

D: TRBD2
J: TRBJ2-1
V: TRBV5-1
size: few
CDR3: CASSKRLAGFNEQFF
DNA: TGCGCCAGCAGCAAAAGACTAGCGGGCTTCAATGAGCAGTTCTTC

D: TRBD1
J: TRBJ2-1
V: TRBV7-9
size: few
CDR3: CASSTPDRAYSYNEQFF
DNA: TGTGCCAGCAGCACACCGGACAGGGCCTACTCCTACAATGAGCAGTTCTTC

D: TRBD1
J: TRBJ1-5
V: TRBV4-1
size: NA
CDR3: CASSQEGQQNSNQPQHF
DNA: TGCGCCAGCAGCCAAGAGGGACAGCAGAATAGCAATCAGCCCCAGCATTTT

D: TRBD2
J: TRBJ2-1
V: TRBV7-2
size: NA
CDR3: CASASGSFNEQFF
DNA: TGTGCCAGCGCGAGCGGGAGCTTCAATGAGCAGTTCTTC

D: NA
J: TRBJ2-3
V: TRBV7-2
size: many
CDR3: CASSLYGYTDTQYF
DNA: TGTGCCAGCAGCTTATACGGCTACACAGATACGCAGTATTTT

D: NA
J: TRBJ1-4
V: TRBV19
size: NA
CDR3: CASSLSGAEKLFF
DNA: TGTGCCAGTAGTCTGTCAGGGGCCGAAAAACTGTTTTTT

D: TRBD1
J: TRBJ1-3
V: TRBV28
size: few
CDR3: CASSLPTGPGSGNTIYF
DNA: TGTGCCAGCAGTTTACCGACAGGGCCAGGATCTGGAAACACCATATATTTT

D: NA
J: TRBJ1-1
V: TRBV7-6
size: NA
CDR3: CASSPPRVPLSEAFF
DNA: TGTGCCAGCAGCCCCCCCCGGGTTCCCTTATCTGAAGCTTTCTTT

D: TRBD2
J: TRBJ2-3
V: TRBV25-1
size: once
CDR3: CASSEYSGLAGGPADTQYF
DNA: TGTGCCAGCAGTGAATATTCCGGACTAGCGGGAGGGCCGGCAGATACGCAGTATTTT

D: NA
J: TRBJ1-4
V: TRBV19
size: NA
CDR3: CASMADEGEKLFF
DNA: TGTGCCAGTATGGCCGACGAGGGGGAAAAACTGTTTTTT

D: NA
J: TRBJ1-5
V: TRBV19
size: few
CDR3: CASSLPGNQPQHF
DNA: TGTGCCAGTAGTCTCCCAGGGAATCAGCCCCAGCATTTT

D: NA
J: TRBJ1-2
V: TRBV12-3/TRBV12-4
size: NA
CDR3: CASSHTGSYGYTF
DNA: TGTGCCAGCAGCCACACAGGGTCCTATGGCTACACCTTC

D: TRBD2
J: TRBJ2-1
V: TRBV12-3/TRBV12-4
size: NA
CDR3: CASRLAGGPHNEQFF
DNA: TGTGCCAGCAGGCTAGCGGGAGGGCCTCACAATGAGCAGTTCTTC

D: TRBD1
J: TRBJ2-7
V: TRBV5-5
size: NA
CDR3: CASSWARTGLAYEQYF
DNA: TGTGCCAGCAGCTGGGCTCGGACAGGGCTGGCCTACGAGCAGTACTTC

D: NA
J: TRBJ1-2
V: TRBV19
size: NA
CDR3: CASSLLPRQVNGYTF
DNA: TGTGCCAGTAGTTTATTGCCTCGACAGGTTAATGGCTACACCTTC

D: TRBD2
J: TRBJ2-1
V: TRBV20-1
size: NA
CDR3: CSAREPTSGRVNEQFF
DNA: TGCAGTGCTAGAGAACCGACTAGCGGGAGGGTGAATGAGCAGTTCTTC

D: NA
J: TRBJ1-6
V: TRBV27
size: NA
CDR3: CASSPSSDSRNSPLHF
DNA: TGTGCCAGCAGTCCAAGCAGCGATTCAAGGAATTCACCCCTCCACTTT

D: TRBD2
J: TRBJ2-1
V: TRBV6-2/TRBV6-3
size: few
CDR3: CASGPTSGLSFQYNEQFF
DNA: TGTGCCAGCGGCCCGACTAGCGGACTCTCCTTTCAATATAATGAGCAGTTCTTC

D: NA
J: TRBJ2-5
V: TRBV20-1
size: NA
CDR3: CSATDWEETQYF
DNA: TGCAGTGCAACGGACTGGGAAGAGACCCAGTACTTC

D: TRBD2
J: TRBJ2-7
V: TRBV11-1
size: many
CDR3: CASSRTSDFSYEQYF
DNA: TGTGCCAGCAGCCGGACTAGCGATTTTTCCTACGAGCAGTACTTC

D: NA
J: TRBJ1-3
V: TRBV7-2
size: medium-sized
CDR3: CASSSGGGNTIYF
DNA: TGTGCCAGCAGCTCCGGAGGAGGAAACACCATATATTTT

D: TRBD2
J: TRBJ2-1
V: TRBV7-8
size: many
CDR3: CASRRTSGYEQFF
DNA: TGTGCCAGCAGAAGGACTAGCGGGTATGAGCAGTTCTTC

D: TRBD2
J: TRBJ2-7
V: TRBV2
size: NA
CDR3: CASSDVAGVFHEQYF
DNA: TGTGCCAGCAGTGACGTAGCGGGGGTGTTTCACGAGCAGTACTTC

D: NA
J: TRBJ2-2
V: TRBV3-1
size: NA
CDR3: CASSQDAGGGGISNTGELFF
DNA: TGTGCCAGCAGCCAAGATGCAGGTGGCGGAGGGATATCGAACACCGGGGAGCTGTTTTTT

D: NA
J: TRBJ1-1
V: TRBV12-3/TRBV12-4
size: many
CDR3: CASEIGGTEAFF
DNA: TGTGCCAGCGAGATCGGGGGCACTGAAGCTTTCTTT

D: NA
J: TRBJ1-4
V: TRBV12-3/TRBV12-4
size: NA
CDR3: CASSFRRAPWANEKLFF
DNA: TGTGCCAGCAGTTTCCGCCGGGCCCCTTGGGCTAATGAAAAACTGTTTTTT

D: TRBD1
J: TRBJ2-3
V: TRBV29-1
size: NA
CDR3: CSVGGTGSDTQYF
DNA: TGCAGCGTTGGTGGGACAGGGTCAGATACGCAGTATTTT

D: NA
J: TRBJ2-3
V: TRBV6-2/TRBV6-3
size: NA
CDR3: CASSYKENTQYF
DNA: TGTGCCAGCAGTTACAAGGAGAATACGCAGTATTTT

D: NA
J: TRBJ2-1
V: TRBV7-2
size: many
CDR3: CASSVDSSSYNEQFF
DNA: TGTGCCAGCAGCGTCGACTCGAGCTCCTACAATGAGCAGTTCTTC

D: NA
J: TRBJ2-1
V: TRBV20-1
size: few
CDR3: CSARVQPGNNEQFF
DNA: TGCAGTGCTAGAGTTCAGCCAGGAAACAATGAGCAGTTCTTC

D: NA
J: TRBJ2-1
V: TRBV4-1
size: NA
CDR3: CASSPAMYNEQFF
DNA: TGCGCCAGCAGCCCAGCGATGTACAATGAGCAGTTCTTC

D: TRBD1
J: TRBJ2-2
V: TRBV20-1
size: many
CDR3: CSARDRDRTTGELFF
DNA: TGCAGTGCTAGAGACCGGGACAGGACTACCGGGGAGCTGTTTTTT

D: NA
J: TRBJ2-7
V: TRBV18
size: few
CDR3: CASSPRTKTYEQYF
DNA: TGTGCCAGCTCACCCAGGACTAAAACCTACGAGCAGTACTTC

D: TRBD2
J: TRBJ2-5
V: TRBV7-2
size: many
CDR3: CASSLGLAGLVGETQYF
DNA: TGTGCCAGCAGCTTGGGACTAGCGGGCTTGGTCGGAGAGACCCAGTACTTC

D: NA
J: TRBJ1-1
V: TRBV7-2
size: many
CDR3: CASSLTKNTEAFF
DNA: TGTGCCAGCAGCTTAACGAAGAACACTGAAGCTTTCTTT

D: TRBD1
J: TRBJ1-2
V: TRBV7-9
size: NA
CDR3: CASSLDRGQNYGYTF
DNA: TGTGCCAGCAGCTTAGACAGGGGGCAGAACTATGGCTACACCTTC

D: TRBD2
J: TRBJ2-1
V: TRBV28
size: many
CDR3: CASSSPSGRYYNEQFF
DNA: TGTGCCAGCAGTTCGCCCAGCGGGAGATACTACAATGAGCAGTTCTTC

D: TRBD2
J: TRBJ2-3
V: TRBV7-9
size: few
CDR3: CASTLAGPTDTQYF
DNA: TGTGCCAGCACCCTAGCGGGACCCACAGATACGCAGTATTTT

D: NA
J: TRBJ2-1
V: TRBV20-1
size: NA
CDR3: CSCARGNEQFF
DNA: TGCAGTTGCGCCCGGGGAAATGAGCAGTTCTTC